The 10 T cell receptor beta chains in this list originate from one sample, sequenced in a study of blood T cell repertoires in COVID-19. Only in-frame clones appear in the TCRdb table, and some are missing; sequencing was by immunoSEQ multiplex PCR. The sample has approximately 140,000 clones; roughly 84% are singletons. Sequenced: PBMCs or T cells enriched from blood (not recorded which). The receptors were gathered from a man aged 35 to 55 with acute COVID-19.

This chain connects TRBV5-4 to TRBJ2-5; 7 nucleotides align to TRBD2. J lost 3 bases, V lost 4 bases, and 9 bases had no gene match. CDR3 length: 15 amino acids. Germline-derived CDR1 and CDR2 are SGHNT and YYREEE (reference sequence). The CDR3 reads CASSLEGGEEETQYF. In DNA, the CDR3 is TGTGCCAGCAGCCTGGAGGGAGGGGAGGAAGAGACCCAGTACTTC. The full variable domain, its missing parts supplied by reference TRBV5-4 and TRBJ2-5, is ETGVTQSPTHLIKTRGQQVTLRCSSQSGHNTVSWYQQALGQGPQFIFQYYREEENGRGNFPPRFSGLQFPNYSSELNVNALELDDSALYLCASSLEGGEEETQYFGPGTRLLVL.

This clone came up once. The chain joins TRBV19 to TRBJ2-7; 9 bases are a match to TRBD1. Germline-derived CDR1 and CDR2 are LNHDA and SQIVND (reference sequence). The junction had 4 bases not matched to a gene; V was cut back by 4 bases and J by 6 bases. CDR3 length: 13 residues. The CDR3 DNA reads as TGTGCCAGTAGTACGGGACAGGGAGGCGAGCAGTACTTC. Amino acids: CASSTGQGGEQYF.

The rearrangement joins TRBV5-6 to TRBJ1-5; possibly TRBD1 for D (5 bases). The CDR3 runs 14 residues. V dropped 0 bases and J dropped 1 base, with 5 bases sitting between them. CDR1 SGHDT and CDR2 YYEEEE come from the germline V gene. CDR3 loop: CASSLEGSNQPQHF. CDR3 DNA sequence: TGTGCCAGCAGCTTGGAGGGGAGCAATCAGCCCCAGCATTTT.

The CDR3 protein is CASSIIRGTHQDDEQFF. The CDR3 DNA reads TGTGCCAGCAGCATCATCCGCGGGACCCATCAGGACGATGAGCAGTTCTTC. The rearrangement joins TRBV21-1 to TRBJ2-1; no check of the table's D call, TRBD2, against the DNA was made. TRBV21-1 is a pseudogene locus. The CDR3 is 17 residues long.

The chain couples TRBV3-1 (or the pseudogene TRBV3-2) to TRBJ2-1, with 11 bases fitting TRBD2. Trimming at V came to 1 base and at J to 8 bases, leaving 4 bases not matched to a gene. The CDR3 totals 15 residues. Germline assignment: CDR1 LGHDT and CDR2 YNNKEL (reference sequence). The CDR3 sequence is CASSQVAGGVYEQFF. CDR3 in DNA: TGTGCCAGCAGCCAAGTAGCGGGAGGGGTCTATGAGCAGTTCTTC.

This clone was recorded once. The CDR3 loop is CATSEAGSLYEQYF. The CDR3 DNA follows: TGTGCCACCAGTGAGGCCGGGTCCCTCTACGAGCAGTACTTC. The rearrangement joins TRBV24-1 to TRBJ2-7; D ambiguous. CDR1 is KGHDR and CDR2 is SFDVKD in the germline V gene. CDR3 size: 14 residues. Trimming removed 4 bases at V and 3 bases at J, with 12 bases between.

This clone has a single count. The chain links TRBV4-1 to TRBJ1-1, with 7 positions matching TRBD1. In germline, CDR1 is MGHRA, CDR2 YSYEKL. V gave up 4 bases and J gave up 1 base; unmatched junction bases: 6. This CDR3 has 15 residues. Here the CDR3 reads CASSPGGRWNTEAFF. The CDR3 DNA is TGCGCCAGCAGCCCAGGGGGACGGTGGAACACTGAAGCTTTCTTT.

The chain recombines TRBV5-1 with TRBJ2-1, with D tentatively TRBD2 (7 bases). Germline V gene lookup returns CDR1 SGHRS and CDR2 YFSETQ. This CDR3 spans 15 amino acids. Trimming cost V 4 bases and J 9 bases, with 20 bases left between them. The CDR3 DNA is TGCGCCAGCAGCATCGGAGAGGCAGGGGAGGGTGAGCAGTTCTTC. It yields the protein CASSIGEAGEGEQFF.

CDR3 residues: CASSLGGDQGDEQFF. The CDR3 DNA reads TGTGCCAGCAGTTTGGGCGGGGACCAGGGCGATGAGCAGTTCTTC. This chain connects TRBV28 to TRBJ2-1; possible D gene TRBD2, 6 bases. Trimming took off 3 bases at V and 8 bases at J, with 17 bases between the two ends. The CDR3 sequence is 15 residues long. Germline V gene data show CDR1 as MDHEN and CDR2 as SYDVKM.

V usage is TRBV7-6 and J usage is TRBJ2-7; perhaps TRBD2 as D (6 bases). Trimming removed 5 bases from V and 1 base from J, with 9 bases in between. Germline-derived CDR1 and CDR2 are SGHVS and FNYEAQ. The CDR3 sequence is 13 residues long. DNA of the CDR3: TGTGCCAGCAGCCAGGGACTTTCCTACGAGCAGTACTTC. Amino acids: CASSQGLSYEQYF.